Each of the 24 T cell receptor beta chains below was sequenced from the same sample in a study of T cells after somatic rescue of genetic block. TCRdb keeps only in-frame clones here, not all; method: immunoSEQ multiplex PCR. The sample has tens of thousands of clones; more than 80% are singletons. Sequenced input: peripheral blood mononuclear cells (PBMCs). Source of these receptors: a woman aged 18-29 years.

This sequence joins TRBV28 and TRBJ2-7; D unclear. Between the trimmed V and J ends, which lost 5 bases and 4 bases, there was a span of 12 bases. The CDR3 spans 13 residues. The germline CDR1 and CDR2 sequences are MDHEN and SYDVKM. CDR3 DNA: TGTGCCAGCAGTCCCCAAGCCGGATACGAGCAGTACTTC. Protein: CASSPQAGYEQYF.

This chain links TRBV15 with TRBJ1-2; D is unresolved. V dropped 5 bases and J dropped 0 bases, with 19 bases sitting between them. The CDR3 contains 17 residues. The germline V gene has CDR1 LNHNV and CDR2 YYDKDF (reference sequence). The DNA of the CDR3 is TGTGCCACCAGCGGACGCCCGCGGGCCCACACTAACTATGGCTACACCTTC. It encodes CATSGRPRAHTNYGYTF.

This rearrangement joins TRBV4-1 to TRBJ2-3, with 7 bases fitting TRBD2. Germline V lookup: CDR1 MGHRA, CDR2 YSYEKL. CDR3 size: 15 residues. V shed 5 bases, J shed 1 base, and the junction held 6 bases outside the gene matches. The CDR3 DNA follows: TGCGCCAGCAGCTCCCGACTAGCTCGCACAGATACGCAGTATTTT. This gives the protein CASSSRLARTDTQYF.

V is TRBV7-3 and J is TRBJ1-1, with TRBD1 as a possible D gene (5 bases). Germline V lookup: CDR1 SGHTA, CDR2 FQGTGA. CDR3 length: 15 residues. Trimming took off 4 bases at V and 0 bases at J, with 12 bases between the two ends. This CDR3 reads CASSSLDSLNTEAFF. DNA of the CDR3: TGTGCCAGCAGCTCCCTTGACAGTTTGAACACTGAAGCTTTCTTT.

The chain joins TRBV9 to TRBJ2-1; 8 bases agree with TRBD2. CDR1 is SGDLS, CDR2 YYNGEE, per germline. V was clipped by 3 bases and J by 4 bases; unmatched bases: 6. The CDR3 has 15 amino acids. CDR3 region: CASSATTSAYNEQFF. CDR3 coding DNA: TGTGCCAGCAGCGCTACGACTAGCGCGTACAATGAGCAGTTCTTC.

The V call is TRBV7-2, the J call TRBJ2-3, with TRBD2 matching over 10 bases. The CDR3 has 13 residues. V shed 4 bases and J 7 bases; nucleotides not matched to a gene: 2. Germline V gene sequence: CDR1 SGHTA, CDR2 FQGNSA. The CDR3 DNA is TGTGCCAGCAGCTCAGCGGGAGGGTATACGCAGTATTTT. This sequence encodes CASSSAGGYTQYF.

The V call is TRBV5-4, the J call TRBJ1-1; D is possibly TRBD1 (5 bases). Germline loops: CDR1 SGHNT, CDR2 YYREEE (reference sequence). V lost 0 bases and J 0 bases, leaving 9 bases between the germline ends. The CDR3 contains 15 residues. CDR3 residues: CASSLGGTMNTEAFF. In nucleotides, the CDR3 is TGTGCCAGCAGCTTGGGTGGGACCATGAACACTGAAGCTTTCTTT.

This clone turned up a few times. V and J are TRBV28 and TRBJ1-1; 8 bases align to TRBD1. The CDR3 covers 13 residues. Per the germline V gene, CDR1 is MDHEN and CDR2 is SYDVKM. V was pared by 7 bases and J by 1 base, with 2 bases of the junction left unmatched. Here the CDR3 reads CASTGTGNTEAFF. The CDR3 nucleotides read TGTGCCAGCACCGGGACAGGGAACACTGAAGCTTTCTTT.

This chain joins TRBV9 and TRBJ1-5; D remains ambiguous. Germline CDR1 reads SGDLS; CDR2 reads YYNGEE. The V and J ends lost 0 bases and 1 base respectively, with 8 bases between them. This CDR3 spans 15 amino acids. The CDR3 protein is CASSVDGHSNQPQHF. For the CDR3, the DNA is TGTGCCAGCAGCGTAGATGGGCACAGCAATCAGCCCCAGCATTTT.

CDR3 nucleotides: TGTGCCAGCAGCTTCGTTAAGGCGGGAGATTGGTTCTTC. This translates into CASSFVKAGDWFF. This chain links TRBV7-6 with TRBJ2-1; 7 bases are a match to TRBD2. Looked up from germline, CDR1 is SGHVS and CDR2 is FNYEAQ. This CDR3 has 13 residues. Losses at the gene ends were 3 bases for V and 15 bases for J; bases not matched to a gene: 11. The entire variable domain, with the rest obtained from reference TRBV7-6 and TRBJ2-1, is as follows: GAGVSQSPRYKVTKRGQDVALRCDPISGHVSLYWYRQALGQGPEFLTYFNYEAQQDKSGLPNDRFSAERPEGSISTLTIQRTEQRDSAMYRCASSFVKAGDWFFGPGTRLTVL.

The rearrangement joins TRBV28 to TRBJ1-1; D is uncertain. Germline V gene sequence: CDR1 MDHEN, CDR2 SYDVKM. The CDR3 covers 15 residues. Trimming left V 3 bases short and J 0 bases short, with 11 bases between. The CDR3 DNA is TGTGCCAGCAGTTTCGAGGGAGGGATGAACACTGAAGCTTTCTTT. It yields the protein CASSFEGGMNTEAFF.

V is TRBV30 and J is TRBJ1-2; TRBD1 is a possible D gene (5 bases). This CDR3 is built from 12 residues. V dropped 7 bases and J dropped 2 bases, with 11 bases sitting between them. Germline V gene data show CDR1 as GTSNPN and CDR2 as SVGIG (reference sequence). The CDR3 region is CAFPGPNYGYTF. The CDR3 DNA sequence: TGTGCCTTCCCAGGGCCCAACTATGGCTACACCTTC.

This clone turned up a few times. The chain combines TRBV7-2 with TRBJ1-2; TRBD1 aligns across 9 bases. Germline assignment: CDR1 SGHTA and CDR2 FQGNSA. CDR3 size: 18 residues. Trimming took 4 bases from V and 5 from J; bases not matched to a gene: 17. Here the CDR3 reads CASSSARRKQGAGYGYTF. CDR3 DNA sequence: TGTGCCAGCAGCTCCGCCCGGAGGAAACAGGGGGCCGGGTATGGCTACACCTTC.

The V and J genes are TRBV11-3 and TRBJ1-1; tentative D call: TRBD1 (5 bases). The V gene's germline CDR1 is SGHNT and CDR2 YENEEA. The CDR3 is 13 amino acids. Trimming pared 2 bases from V and 8 bases from J, leaving 12 bases between. This CDR3 is CASSLPMGREAFF. In DNA form, the CDR3 reads TGTGCCAGCAGCTTACCTATGGGACGGGAAGCTTTCTTT.

The chain recombines TRBV6-6 with TRBJ2-3; 8 bases align to TRBD2. The CDR3 totals 16 residues. Germline-derived CDR1 and CDR2 are MNHNY and SVGAGI (reference sequence). Trimming removed 2 bases from V and 2 bases from J; junction bases left unmatched: 6. This CDR3 reads CASSYRGGGLTDTQYF. The CDR3 nucleotides read TGTGCCAGCAGTTACCGGGGGGGAGGACTCACAGATACGCAGTATTTT.

V is TRBV19 and J is TRBJ1-1; TRBD1 agrees at 10 bases. The CDR3 extends over 20 amino acids. The V and J ends lost 3 bases and 4 bases, in that order; junction bases with no gene match: 20. Germline CDR1 reads LNHDA; CDR2 reads SQIVND (reference sequence). The chain's CDR3 is CASSIWTGGLPPPMSTEAFF. CDR3 nucleotide sequence: TGTGCCAGTAGTATTTGGACAGGGGGGTTACCACCCCCGATGTCCACTGAAGCTTTCTTT.

This CDR3 is CASSLAITGELFF. DNA for the CDR3: TGCGCCAGCAGCTTGGCTATTACCGGGGAGCTGTTTTTT. The chain employs TRBV5-1 and TRBJ2-2; D is undetermined. V was pared by 0 bases and J by 5 bases, with 5 bases between. The CDR3 sequence is 13 residues long. Germline CDR1 and CDR2: SGHRS and YFSETQ. Together with reference TRBV5-1 and TRBJ2-2, the CDR3 gives the full variable domain: KAGVTQTPRYLIKTRGQQVTLSCSPISGHRSVSWYQQTPGQGLQFLFEYFSETQRNKGNFPGRFSGRQFSNSRSEMNVSTLELGDSALYLCASSLAITGELFFGEGSRLTVL.

CDR3 nucleotide sequence: TGTGCCAGCAGTGATCCCGGCAGGGGGAGGCCTGAAGCTTTCTTT. As protein: CASSDPGRGRPEAFF. V and J are TRBV25-1 and TRBJ1-1, with 7 bases that match TRBD1. Per germline, CDR1 MGHDK and CDR2 SYGVNS. The CDR3 covers 15 residues. Unmatched junction bases numbered 10, after V lost 3 bases and J lost 6 bases.

This chain links TRBV28 with TRBJ2-1; D is unclear. Germline CDR1 reads MDHEN; CDR2 reads SYDVKM. This CDR3 is 15 amino acids long. V was clipped by 5 bases and J by 3 bases, with 14 bases between them. The CDR3 DNA reads as TGTGCCAGCAGTGGGGTAGGAAGCGACTACAATGAGCAGTTCTTC. It specifies CASSGVGSDYNEQFF.

CDR3 nucleotide sequence: TGTGCCAGCAGTTTATACCCAGTTCCCACTGAAGCTTTCTTT. Its translation: CASSLYPVPTEAFF. The V and J genes are TRBV28 and TRBJ1-1; D not resolved. The germline V gene has CDR1 MDHEN and CDR2 SYDVKM. This CDR3 is built from 14 residues. V lost 1 base and J 4 bases, leaving 10 bases between the germline ends.

This chain links TRBV27 with TRBJ2-1; D gene ambiguous. Trimming cost V 5 bases and J 1 base, with 12 bases left between them. The CDR3 covers 15 residues. The germline V gene encodes CDR1 MNHEY and CDR2 SMNVEV (reference sequence). Here the CDR3 DNA reads TGTGCCAGCAGTGACTCCCGGTGGTCCTACAATGAGCAGTTCTTC. It translates to CASSDSRWSYNEQFF.

This clone was observed a few times. CDR3 sequence: CASSLFGPDTQYF. In DNA form, the CDR3 reads TGTGCCAGCAGCTTATTCGGGCCAGATACGCAGTATTTT. The chain combines TRBV7-6 with TRBJ2-3; D not certain. The V and J ends lost 2 bases and 4 bases respectively, with 7 bases between them. Germline V gene lookup returns CDR1 SGHVS and CDR2 FNYEAQ. The CDR3 contains 13 residues.

This clone was observed once. V and J are TRBV6-4 and TRBJ2-1; perhaps TRBD2 as D (5 bases). Trimming pared 2 bases from V and 2 bases from J, leaving 10 bases between. CDR3 length equals 15 residues. The germline CDR1 and CDR2 sequences are MRHNA and SNTAGT. In nucleotides, the CDR3 is TGTGCCAGCAGTGACGTGGGAGTGGCCTACAATGAGCAGTTCTTC. This encodes CASSDVGVAYNEQFF.

The sample holds one count of this clone. The V gene is TRBV5-1, the J gene TRBJ2-6; D might be TRBD2 (6 bases). The CDR3 length is 18 residues. Germline CDR1 and CDR2: SGHRS and YFSETQ. Trimming took 1 base from V and 4 from J, leaving 18 bases between them. CDR3 protein: CASSLFPTGVEGANVLTF. CDR3 bases: TGCGCCAGCAGCTTGTTTCCTACGGGGGTGGAAGGGGCCAACGTCCTGACTTTC.